This T cell receptor (beta chain) was observed in a study of shared clonotypes between healthy human individuals. Study-level information: The donors, two women and three men, were aged 18 to 49.

The V and J ends lost 5 bases and 3 bases, in that order; junction bases with no gene match: 6. CDR1 and CDR2 (germline): SEHNR, FQNEAQ (reference sequence). The CDR3 runs to 15 residues. CD45RO-negative, CCR7-positively selected cells formed the naive CD8 fraction, excluding terminally differentiated effector memory CD45RA+ cells. Each sorted subset replicate got 200 ng genomic DNA, tens of thousands of genomes. This table comes from immunoSEQ multiplex PCR, and its TCRdb copy is limited to in-frame clones, with some not included. The data show roughly 2,000,000 clones, with around 95% seen just once and around 1.7% held by the top ten.

Specimen: naive CD8+ T cells from PBMCs. The TCR originated in a man aged 18-30 years in good health. Some clones in this sample may be carry-over from other donors' samples. The rearrangement uses TRBV7-9 and TRBJ2-7; 11 nucleotides line up with TRBD1. The CDR3 DNA sequence: TGTGCCAGCAGCGGACAGGGGGCTGAGAACTACGAGCAGTACTTC. This encodes CASSGQGAENYEQYF.